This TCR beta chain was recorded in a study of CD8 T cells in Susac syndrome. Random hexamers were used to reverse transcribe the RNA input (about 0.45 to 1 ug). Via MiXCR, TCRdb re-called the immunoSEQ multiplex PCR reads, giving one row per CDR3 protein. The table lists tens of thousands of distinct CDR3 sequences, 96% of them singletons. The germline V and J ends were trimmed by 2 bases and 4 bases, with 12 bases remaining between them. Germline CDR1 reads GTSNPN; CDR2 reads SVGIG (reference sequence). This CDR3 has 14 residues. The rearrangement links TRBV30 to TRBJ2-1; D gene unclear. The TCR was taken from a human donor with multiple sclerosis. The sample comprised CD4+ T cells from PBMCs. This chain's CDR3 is CAWSPNSIYNEQFF. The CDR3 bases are TGTGCCTGGAGTCCAAACTCCATTTACAATGAGCAGTTCTTC.